A single sample is the source of the 4 T cell receptor beta chains below, sequenced in a study of blood T cell repertoires in COVID-19. The assay was immunoSEQ multiplex PCR, and TCRdb's table has in-frame clones only and misses some. The sample includes about 170,000 clones, approximately 80% of them seen just once. Input material: peripheral blood. The receptors stem from a woman aged 60-70 years with acute or convalescent COVID-19.

The genes are TRBV15 and TRBJ2-5; D remains ambiguous. The CDR3 length is 14 residues. Germline-derived CDR1 and CDR2 are LNHNV and YYDKDF (reference sequence). Trimming shortened V by 4 bases and J by 5 bases, and 14 bases separated the two germline ends. CDR3 residues: CATSKPRGGETQYF. As DNA, the CDR3 is TGTGCCACCAGCAAGCCTCGAGGTGGGGAGACCCAGTACTTC.

The chain is built from TRBV5-4 and TRBJ2-5, with TRBD1 matching over 9 bases. There are 14 residues in the CDR3. CDR1 is SGHNT, CDR2 YYREEE, per germline (reference sequence). The ends lost 0 bases at V and 3 bases at J; junction bases unmatched: 0. The CDR3 sequence: CASSLGTGEETQYF. As DNA, the CDR3 is TGTGCCAGCAGCTTGGGGACAGGGGAAGAGACCCAGTACTTC. Full variable domain (outside the CDR3, taken from reference TRBV5-4 and TRBJ2-5): ETGVTQSPTHLIKTRGQQVTLRCSSQSGHNTVSWYQQALGQGPQFIFQYYREEENGRGNFPPRFSGLQFPNYSSELNVNALELDDSALYLCASSLGTGEETQYFGPGTRLLVL.

V gene TRBV27 combines with J gene TRBJ1-1, with 9 bases matching TRBD1. Germline CDR1 is MNHEY and CDR2 is SMNVEV (reference sequence). V dropped 1 base and J dropped 4; count of bases not matched to a gene: 16. The CDR3 consists of 19 residues. The CDR3 DNA sequence: TGTGCCAGCAGTTTATTCGCCGGGACAGGGCGCGCCGCTAGCACTGAAGCTTTCTTT. The encoded protein is CASSLFAGTGRAASTEAFF.

The chain recombines TRBV3-1 (or the pseudogene TRBV3-2) with TRBJ1-1, with unresolved D. Trimming removed 4 bases from V and 1 base from J, with 13 bases in between. From germline, CDR1 is LGHDT and CDR2 YNNKEL (reference sequence). The CDR3 has 15 amino acids. CDR3 amino acids: CASSPTTRRNTEAFF. The CDR3 DNA sequence: TGTGCCAGCAGCCCAACTACGAGACGGAACACTGAAGCTTTCTTT.